These 6 T cell receptor beta chains came from one sample sequenced in a study of T cells in localized non-small cell lung cancer. This table comes from immunoSEQ multiplex PCR, and its TCRdb copy is limited to in-frame clones, with some not included. Among 1,500 to 2,000 clones listed, 30% to 45% were seen once. The sequencing used normal lung tissue next to the tumor, collected before any cancer treatment. These receptors were taken from a female donor older than 55 with stage II squamous cell lung carcinoma.

This chain connects TRBV9 to TRBJ2-5; D may match TRBD1 or TRBD2 (5 bases each). The ends were cut back, 4 bases at V and 1 base at J, with 20 bases in the middle. From germline, CDR1 is SGDLS and CDR2 YYNGEE. The CDR3 runs to 17 residues. CDR3 nucleotides: TGTGCCAGCAGCCCAGGGATGCTCTCGGGGAGCCAAGAGACCCAGTACTTC. This translates into CASSPGMLSGSQETQYF.

By sample fraction, this clone is large. The rearrangement joins TRBV11-3 to TRBJ2-2; a possible D gene is TRBD1 (6 bases). With 1 base removed from V and 3 bases from J, the gap between germline ends came to 6 bases. The length of the CDR3 is 14 residues. Per the germline V gene, CDR1 is SGHNT and CDR2 is YENEEA. In DNA, the CDR3 is TGTGCCAGCAGCTTAGGACAGGACACCGGGGAGCTGTTTTTT. This codes for CASSLGQDTGELFF.

This clone showed up just a few times. The rearrangement uses TRBV6-8 and TRBJ1-6; a weak D match, TRBD1 (6 bases). The germline CDR1 and CDR2 sequences are MNHGY and SAAAGT. V shed 6 bases and J shed 4 bases, with 13 bases lying between them. The CDR3 sequence is 15 residues long. The CDR3 DNA reads as TGTGCCAGCAGCCATGGACAGATATATAATTCACCCCTCCACTTT. Translated: CASSHGQIYNSPLHF.

J is TRBJ2-5 and V is TRBV18; perhaps TRBD2 as D (6 bases). Between the trimmed V and J ends, which lost 1 base and 4 bases, there was a span of 13 bases. Germline assignment: CDR1 KGHSH and CDR2 LQKENI. The length of the CDR3 is 15 residues. The CDR3 loop reads CASSPQVGGGETQYF. As DNA, the CDR3 is TGTGCCAGCTCACCACAGGTCGGGGGAGGAGAGACCCAGTACTTC.

The CDR3 is CASSETSGVAETQYF. For the CDR3, the DNA is TGCGCCAGCAGCGAGACTAGCGGGGTCGCGGAGACCCAGTACTTC. The chain employs TRBV5-1 and TRBJ2-5; 11 positions match TRBD2. V trimming: 4 bases; J trimming: 5 bases; junction bases outside the gene matches: 7. Germline V lookup: CDR1 SGHRS, CDR2 YFSETQ. The CDR3 consists of 15 residues. Complete variable domain (other parts from reference TRBV5-1 and TRBJ2-5): KAGVTQTPRYLIKTRGQQVTLSCSPISGHRSVSWYQQTPGQGLQFLFEYFSETQRNKGNFPGRFSGRQFSNSRSEMNVSTLELGDSALYLCASSETSGVAETQYFGPGTRLLVL.

This clone qualifies as medium-sized (0.01 to 0.1%). The J gene is TRBJ1-2, the V gene TRBV9; no reliable D call. The CDR3 is made up of 17 amino acids. The V gene's germline CDR1 is SGDLS and CDR2 YYNGEE. V shed 6 bases and J shed 0 bases, with 21 bases lying between them. In nucleotides, the CDR3 is TGTGCCAGCACAAAAGAGGTCGGGAGGAGCTCTAACTATGGCTACACCTTC. Translated, it gives CASTKEVGRSSNYGYTF. Based on the CDR3 plus reference TRBV9 and TRBJ1-2, the full variable domain is DSGVTQTPKHLITATGQRVTLRCSPRSGDLSVYWYQQSLDQGLQFLIQYYNGEERAKGNILERFSAQQFPDLHSELNLSSLELGDSALYFCASTKEVGRSSNYGYTFGSGTRLTVV.